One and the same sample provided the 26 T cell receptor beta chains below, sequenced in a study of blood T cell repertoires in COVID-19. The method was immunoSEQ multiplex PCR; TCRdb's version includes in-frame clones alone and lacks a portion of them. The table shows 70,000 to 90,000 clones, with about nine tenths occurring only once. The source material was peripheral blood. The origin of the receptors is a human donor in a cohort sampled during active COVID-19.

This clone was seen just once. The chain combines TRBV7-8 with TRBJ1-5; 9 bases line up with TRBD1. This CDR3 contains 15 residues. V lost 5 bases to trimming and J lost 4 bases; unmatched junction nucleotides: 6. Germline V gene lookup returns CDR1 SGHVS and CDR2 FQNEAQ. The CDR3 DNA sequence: TGTGCCAGCAGCGGTGGGACAGGGCCAAATCAGCCCCAGCATTTT. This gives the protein CASSGGTGPNQPQHF.

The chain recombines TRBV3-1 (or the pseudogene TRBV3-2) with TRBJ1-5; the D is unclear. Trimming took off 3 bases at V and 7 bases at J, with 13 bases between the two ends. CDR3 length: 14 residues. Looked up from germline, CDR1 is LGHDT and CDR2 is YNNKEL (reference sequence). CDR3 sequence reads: CASSHPGIGQPQHF. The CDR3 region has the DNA TGTGCCAGCAGCCATCCGGGGATAGGGCAGCCCCAGCATTTT.

The CDR3 loop reads CASRTDNSNEKLFF. As DNA, the CDR3 is TGTGCCAGCAGGACGGACAACAGTAATGAAAAACTGTTTTTT. This chain joins TRBV6-6 and TRBJ1-4, with D possibly TRBD1 on 5 matching bases. The CDR3 is 14 amino acids. Germline lookup yields CDR1 MNHNY and CDR2 SVGAGI (reference sequence). Trimming left V 6 bases short and J 4 bases short, with 12 bases between.

CDR3 bases: TGTGCCAGCAGCTCGACTAGCAACACCGGGGAGCTGTTTTTT. This translates into CASSSTSNTGELFF. This chain uses TRBV5-6 with TRBJ2-2; 7 bases fit TRBD2. Germline values: CDR1 SGHDT, CDR2 YYEEEE. This CDR3 spans 14 amino acids. Losses at the gene ends were 3 bases for V and 2 bases for J; bases not matched to a gene: 1.

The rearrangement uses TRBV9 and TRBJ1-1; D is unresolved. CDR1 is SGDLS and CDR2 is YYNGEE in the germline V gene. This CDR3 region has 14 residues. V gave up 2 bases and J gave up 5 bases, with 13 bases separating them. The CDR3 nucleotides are TGTGCCAGCAGCGTGGCAGCCGCGGGGACTGAAGCTTTCTTT. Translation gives CASSVAAAGTEAFF.

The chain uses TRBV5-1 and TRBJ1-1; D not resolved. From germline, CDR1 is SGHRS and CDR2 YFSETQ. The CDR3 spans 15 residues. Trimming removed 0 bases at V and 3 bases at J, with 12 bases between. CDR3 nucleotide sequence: TGCGCCAGCAGCTTGGCCGGTGCTGTGCACACTGAAGCTTTCTTT. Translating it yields CASSLAGAVHTEAFF.

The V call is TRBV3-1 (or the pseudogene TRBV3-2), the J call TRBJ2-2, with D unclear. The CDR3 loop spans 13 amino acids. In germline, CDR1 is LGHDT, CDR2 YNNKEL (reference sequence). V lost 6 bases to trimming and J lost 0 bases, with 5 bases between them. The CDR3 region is CASSAANTGELFF. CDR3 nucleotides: TGTGCCAGCAGTGCGGCGAACACCGGGGAGCTGTTTTTT.

The CDR3 here is CASGGDRANEQYF. The CDR3 nucleotides are TGTGCCAGCGGTGGAGACAGGGCAAACGAGCAGTACTTC. The chain joins TRBV7-2 to TRBJ2-7, with 7 bases that match TRBD1. The CDR3 is 13 amino acids. V shed 8 bases, J shed 5 bases, and the junction held 9 bases outside the gene matches. Germline CDR1 is SGHTA and CDR2 is FQGNSA.

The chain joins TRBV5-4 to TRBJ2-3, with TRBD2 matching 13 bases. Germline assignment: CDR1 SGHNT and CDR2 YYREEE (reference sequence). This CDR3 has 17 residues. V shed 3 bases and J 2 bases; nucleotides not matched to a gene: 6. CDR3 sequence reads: CASSSRTSGGITDTQYF. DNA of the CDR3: TGTGCCAGCAGCTCCCGGACTAGCGGGGGTATCACAGATACGCAGTATTTT.

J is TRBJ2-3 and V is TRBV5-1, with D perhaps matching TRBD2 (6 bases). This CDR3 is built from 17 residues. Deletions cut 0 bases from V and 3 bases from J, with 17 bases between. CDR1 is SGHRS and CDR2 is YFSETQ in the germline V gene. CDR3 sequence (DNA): TGCGCCAGCAGCTTGGGAGGGGCGATGAGCGGGACAGATACGCAGTATTTT. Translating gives CASSLGGAMSGTDTQYF.

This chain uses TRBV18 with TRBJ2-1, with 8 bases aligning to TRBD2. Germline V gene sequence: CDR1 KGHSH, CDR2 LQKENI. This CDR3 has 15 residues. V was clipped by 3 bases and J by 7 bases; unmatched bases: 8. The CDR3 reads CASSPGPGTRNEQFF. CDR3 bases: TGTGCCAGCTCACCGGGCCCCGGGACTAGAAATGAGCAGTTCTTC.

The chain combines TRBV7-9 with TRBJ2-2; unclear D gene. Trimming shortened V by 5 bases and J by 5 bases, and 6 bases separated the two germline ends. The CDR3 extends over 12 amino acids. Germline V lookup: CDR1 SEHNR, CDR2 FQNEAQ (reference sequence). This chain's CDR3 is CASSPTTGELFF. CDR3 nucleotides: TGTGCCAGCAGCCCTACTACCGGGGAGCTGTTTTTT.

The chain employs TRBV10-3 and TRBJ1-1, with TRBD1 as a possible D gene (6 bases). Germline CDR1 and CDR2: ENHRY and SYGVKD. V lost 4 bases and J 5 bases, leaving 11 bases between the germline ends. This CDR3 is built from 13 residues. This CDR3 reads CAISVQGKTEAFF. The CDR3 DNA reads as TGTGCCATCAGTGTCCAGGGGAAAACTGAAGCTTTCTTT.

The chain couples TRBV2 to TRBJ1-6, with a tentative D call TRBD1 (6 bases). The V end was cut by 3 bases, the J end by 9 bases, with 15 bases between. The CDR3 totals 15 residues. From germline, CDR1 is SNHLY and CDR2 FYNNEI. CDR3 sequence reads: CASSEEGGVGSPLHF. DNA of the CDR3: TGTGCCAGCAGTGAGGAAGGGGGGGTGGGTTCACCCCTCCACTTT.

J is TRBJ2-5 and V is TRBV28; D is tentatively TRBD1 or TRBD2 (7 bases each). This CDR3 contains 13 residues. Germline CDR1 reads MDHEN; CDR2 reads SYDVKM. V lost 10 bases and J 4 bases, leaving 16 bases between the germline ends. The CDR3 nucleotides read TGTGCCACCAGGGGGGGGGCCCCAGAGACCCAGTACTTC. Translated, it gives CATRGGAPETQYF.

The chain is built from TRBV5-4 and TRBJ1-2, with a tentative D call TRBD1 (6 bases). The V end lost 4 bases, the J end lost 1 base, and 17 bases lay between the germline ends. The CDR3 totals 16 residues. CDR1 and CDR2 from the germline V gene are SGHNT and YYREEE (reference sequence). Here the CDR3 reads CASSVPGTGHNYGYTF. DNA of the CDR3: TGTGCCAGCAGCGTACCCGGGACGGGACATAACTATGGCTACACCTTC. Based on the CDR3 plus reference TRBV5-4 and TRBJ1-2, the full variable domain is ETGVTQSPTHLIKTRGQQVTLRCSSQSGHNTVSWYQQALGQGPQFIFQYYREEENGRGNFPPRFSGLQFPNYSSELNVNALELDDSALYLCASSVPGTGHNYGYTFGSGTRLTVV.

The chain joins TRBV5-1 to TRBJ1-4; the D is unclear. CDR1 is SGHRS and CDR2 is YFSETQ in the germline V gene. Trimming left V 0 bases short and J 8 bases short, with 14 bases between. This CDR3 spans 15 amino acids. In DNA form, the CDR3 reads TGCGCCAGCAGCTTGGAGCCCGGTCCGTCGGAAAAACTGTTTTTT. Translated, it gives CASSLEPGPSEKLFF. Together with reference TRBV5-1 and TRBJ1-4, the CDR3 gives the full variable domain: KAGVTQTPRYLIKTRGQQVTLSCSPISGHRSVSWYQQTPGQGLQFLFEYFSETQRNKGNFPGRFSGRQFSNSRSEMNVSTLELGDSALYLCASSLEPGPSEKLFFGSGTQLSVL.

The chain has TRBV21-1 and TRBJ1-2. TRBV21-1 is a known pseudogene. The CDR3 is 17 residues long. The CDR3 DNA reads TGTGCCAGCAGCAAAGTAGCGGCGAGGGGATGGTCGAATGGCTACACCTTC. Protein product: CASSKVAARGWSNGYTF.

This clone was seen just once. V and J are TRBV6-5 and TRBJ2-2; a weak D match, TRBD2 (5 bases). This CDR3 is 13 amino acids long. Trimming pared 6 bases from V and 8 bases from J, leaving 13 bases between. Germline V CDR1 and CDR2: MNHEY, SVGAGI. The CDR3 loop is CASRSGLLGELFF. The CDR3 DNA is TGTGCCAGCAGAAGCGGCCTACTGGGGGAGCTGTTTTTT.

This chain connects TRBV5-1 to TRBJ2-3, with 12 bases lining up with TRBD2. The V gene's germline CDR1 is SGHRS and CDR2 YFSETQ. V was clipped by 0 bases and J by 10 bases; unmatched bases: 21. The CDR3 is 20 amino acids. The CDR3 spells CASSLDTPSGGALSGRAQYF. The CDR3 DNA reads TGCGCCAGCAGCTTGGACACCCCTAGCGGGGGGGCTCTGTCTGGTCGGGCGCAGTATTTT.

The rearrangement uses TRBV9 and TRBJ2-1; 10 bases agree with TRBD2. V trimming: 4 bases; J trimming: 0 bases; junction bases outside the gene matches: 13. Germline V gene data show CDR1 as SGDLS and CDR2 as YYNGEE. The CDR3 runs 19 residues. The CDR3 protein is CASSPPPTSGKSSYNEQFF. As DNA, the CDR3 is TGTGCCAGCAGCCCCCCCCCTACTAGCGGGAAGAGCTCCTACAATGAGCAGTTCTTC. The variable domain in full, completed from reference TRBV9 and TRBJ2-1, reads DSGVTQTPKHLITATGQRVTLRCSPRSGDLSVYWYQQSLDQGLQFLIQYYNGEERAKGNILERFSAQQFPDLHSELNLSSLELGDSALYFCASSPPPTSGKSSYNEQFFGPGTRLTVL.

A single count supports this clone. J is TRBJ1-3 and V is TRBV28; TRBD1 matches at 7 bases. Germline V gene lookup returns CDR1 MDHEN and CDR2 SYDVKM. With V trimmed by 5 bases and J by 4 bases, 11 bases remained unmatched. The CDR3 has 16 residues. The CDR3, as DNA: TGTGCCAGCAGTACCTCGGGGCAGGGGGGCGGAAACACCATATATTTT. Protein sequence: CASSTSGQGGGNTIYF. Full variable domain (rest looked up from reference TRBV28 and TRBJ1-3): DVKVTQSSRYLVKRTGEKVFLECVQDMDHENMFWYRQDPGLGLRLIYFSYDVKMKEKGDIPEGYSVSREKKERFSLILESASTNQTSMYLCASSTSGQGGGNTIYFGEGSWLTVV.

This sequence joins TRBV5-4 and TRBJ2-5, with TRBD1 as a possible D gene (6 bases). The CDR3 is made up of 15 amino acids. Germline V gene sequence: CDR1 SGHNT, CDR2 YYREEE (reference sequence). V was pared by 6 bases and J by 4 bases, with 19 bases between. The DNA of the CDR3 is TGTGCCAGCACCAATCCCTCCAGGGGCCGAGAGACCCAGTACTTC. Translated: CASTNPSRGRETQYF.

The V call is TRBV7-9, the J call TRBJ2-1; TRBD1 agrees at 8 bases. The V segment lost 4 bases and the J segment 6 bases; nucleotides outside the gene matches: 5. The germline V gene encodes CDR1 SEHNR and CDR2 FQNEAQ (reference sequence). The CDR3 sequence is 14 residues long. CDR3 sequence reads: CASSSGQVFNEQFF. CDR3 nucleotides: TGTGCCAGCAGCTCGGGACAGGTTTTCAATGAGCAGTTCTTC.

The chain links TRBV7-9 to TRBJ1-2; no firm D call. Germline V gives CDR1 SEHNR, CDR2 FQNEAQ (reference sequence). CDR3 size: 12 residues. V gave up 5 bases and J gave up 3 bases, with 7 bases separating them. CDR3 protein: CASSLRDYGYTF. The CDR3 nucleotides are TGTGCCAGCAGCCTCCGAGACTATGGCTACACCTTC. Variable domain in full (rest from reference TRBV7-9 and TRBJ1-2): DTGVSQNPRHKITKRGQNVTFRCDPISEHNRLYWYRQTLGQGPEFLTYFQNEAQLEKSRLLSDRFSAERPKGSFSTLEIQRTEQGDSAMYLCASSLRDYGYTFGSGTRLTVV.

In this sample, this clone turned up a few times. The CDR3 DNA is TGTGCCAGCAGCCAAGGCGGGGCAAGCCGCGCTTTCTTT. As protein: CASSQGGASRAFF. The rearrangement links TRBV14 to TRBJ1-1, with D maybe TRBD1 (5 bases). The CDR3 length is 13 residues. With 1 base removed from V and 11 bases from J, the gap between germline ends came to 14 bases. The germline V gene encodes CDR1 SGHDN and CDR2 FVKESK.